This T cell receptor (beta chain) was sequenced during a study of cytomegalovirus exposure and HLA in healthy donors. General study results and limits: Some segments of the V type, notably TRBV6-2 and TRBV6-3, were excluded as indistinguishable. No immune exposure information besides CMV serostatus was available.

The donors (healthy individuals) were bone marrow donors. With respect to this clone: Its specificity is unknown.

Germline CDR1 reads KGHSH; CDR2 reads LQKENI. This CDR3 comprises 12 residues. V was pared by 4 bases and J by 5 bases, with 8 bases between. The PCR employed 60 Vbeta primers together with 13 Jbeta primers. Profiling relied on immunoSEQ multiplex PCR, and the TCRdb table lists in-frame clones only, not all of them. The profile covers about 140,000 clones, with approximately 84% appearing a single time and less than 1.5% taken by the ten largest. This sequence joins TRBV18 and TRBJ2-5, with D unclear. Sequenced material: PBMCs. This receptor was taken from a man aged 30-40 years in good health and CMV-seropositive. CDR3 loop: CASSRSRETQYF. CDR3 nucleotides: TGTGCCAGCTCACGCTCGCGGGAGACCCAGTACTTC.